The T cell receptor (beta chain) under discussion was sequenced for a study of blood T cells in healthy people across ages. Study outcomes and limitations: Naive T cell percentage by flow cytometry tracked strongly with beta diversity.

A remark on this clonotype: Its antigen is not identified.

Germline V CDR1 and CDR2: SQVTM, ANQGSEA. This CDR3 spans 13 amino acids. The donors, aged roughly 6 to 95, were healthy Caucasians from Russia. Collection of ten milliliters of peripheral blood was performed for each donor. A second PCR of about 6 to 12 cycles used a sample-barcoded 5' primer and a J-beta primer mix. One entry per CDR3 protein results from TCRdb running MiXCR on the 5' RACE reads. The sample consists of roughly 500,000 distinct CDR3 sequences, under 30% of them appearing once. Separately, the same data were catalogued under a study of T cells of mothers and their children. As reported in that work: T cell clones that were persistent and microchimeric went undetected.

The source material was blood. The chain recombines TRBV29-1 with TRBJ2-5; perhaps D is TRBD1 or TRBD2 (7 bases each). The J call is doubtful: the DNA matches TRBJ2-1 better. This sequence was found in a boy under 18 in good health. This chain's CDR3 is CSASGGVYNEQFF. The CDR3 nucleotides read TGCAGCGCCTCAGGGGGGGTTTACAATGAGCAGTTCTTC.